These 3 T cell receptor beta chains originate from one sample sequenced in a study of identical twins. From the 5' RACE reads, TCRdb called clonotypes with MiXCR, one entry per CDR3 protein. Of about 730,000 distinct CDR3 sequences listed, 20% to 25% are singletons. This sample also appeared in a second study, on T cells expressing NK-cell markers.

Sequenced material: PBMCs. The receptors here all came from a woman aged 18 to 35 in good health.

The chain links TRBV7-9 to TRBJ1-3; D remains ambiguous. The CDR3 consists of 15 residues. Trimming removed 7 bases from V and 0 bases from J, with 13 bases in between. Germline CDR1 SEHNR, CDR2 FQNEAQ (reference sequence). The CDR3: CASTSGLSSGNTIYF. CDR3 coding DNA: TGTGCCAGCACCTCAGGACTCAGCTCTGGAAACACCATATATTTT. Drawing the rest from reference TRBV7-9 and TRBJ1-3, the complete variable domain is DTGVSQNPRHKITKRGQNVTFRCDPISEHNRLYWYRQTLGQGPEFLTYFQNEAQLEKSRLLSDRFSAERPKGSFSTLEIQRTEQGDSAMYLCASTSGLSSGNTIYFGEGSWLTVV.

This clonotype has more than one count but fewer than ten. As DNA, the CDR3 is TGTGCCAGCCAAACAGGGGGCACAGATACGCAGTATTTT. It codes for CASQTGGTDTQYF. The chain employs TRBV12-3 or TRBV12-4 and TRBJ2-3, with 7 bases aligning to TRBD1. CDR3 length equals 13 residues. V was clipped by 8 bases and J by 1 base; unmatched bases: 3.

The V gene is TRBV7-3, the J gene TRBJ2-6; D possibly uses TRBD1 or TRBD2 (5 bases each). V shed 4 bases and J shed 0 bases, with 16 bases lying between them. CDR1 and CDR2 (germline): SGHTA, FQGTGA. This CDR3 has 18 amino acids. CDR3 DNA: TGTGCCAGCAGCTATGGGGGAACAATTGGCTCTGGGGCCAACGTCCTGACTTTC. Protein product: CASSYGGTIGSGANVLTF.